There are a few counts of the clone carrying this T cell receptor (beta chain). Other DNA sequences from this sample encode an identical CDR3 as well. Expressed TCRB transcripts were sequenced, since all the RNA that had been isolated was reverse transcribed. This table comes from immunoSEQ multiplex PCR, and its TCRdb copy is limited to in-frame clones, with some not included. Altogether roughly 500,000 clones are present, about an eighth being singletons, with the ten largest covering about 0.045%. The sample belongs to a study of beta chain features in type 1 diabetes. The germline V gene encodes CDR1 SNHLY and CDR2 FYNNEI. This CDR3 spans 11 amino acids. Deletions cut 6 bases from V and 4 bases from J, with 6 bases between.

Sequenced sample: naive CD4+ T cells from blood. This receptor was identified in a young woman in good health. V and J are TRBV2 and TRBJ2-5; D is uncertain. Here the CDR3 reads CASSVGETQYF. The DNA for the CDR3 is TGTGCCAGCAGCGTAGGAGAGACCCAGTACTTC.